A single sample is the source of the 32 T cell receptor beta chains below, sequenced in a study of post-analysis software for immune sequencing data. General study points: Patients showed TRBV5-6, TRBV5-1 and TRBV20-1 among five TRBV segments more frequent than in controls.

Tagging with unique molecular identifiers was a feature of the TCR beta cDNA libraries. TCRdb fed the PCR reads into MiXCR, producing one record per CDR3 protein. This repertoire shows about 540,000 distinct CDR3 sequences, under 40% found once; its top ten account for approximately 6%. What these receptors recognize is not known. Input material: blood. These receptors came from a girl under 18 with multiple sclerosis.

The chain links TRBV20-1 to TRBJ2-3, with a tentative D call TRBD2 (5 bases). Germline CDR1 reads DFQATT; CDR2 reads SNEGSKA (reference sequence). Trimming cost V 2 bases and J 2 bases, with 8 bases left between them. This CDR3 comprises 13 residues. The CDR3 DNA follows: TGCAGTGCTAGACTAGCAATCACAGATACGCAGTATTTT. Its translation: CSARLAITDTQYF.

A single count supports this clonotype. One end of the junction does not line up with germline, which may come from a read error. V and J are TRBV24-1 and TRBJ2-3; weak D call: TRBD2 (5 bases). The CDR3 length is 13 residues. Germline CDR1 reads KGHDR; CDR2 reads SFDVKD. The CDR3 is CAASQRVEDTQYF. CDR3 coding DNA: TGTGCCGCCAGTCAGAGGGTCGAAGATACGCAGTATTTT.

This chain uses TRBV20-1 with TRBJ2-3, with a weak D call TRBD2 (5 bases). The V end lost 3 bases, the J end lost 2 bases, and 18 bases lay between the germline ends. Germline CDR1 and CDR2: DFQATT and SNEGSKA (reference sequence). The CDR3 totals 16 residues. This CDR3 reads CSASRAEPRITDTQYF. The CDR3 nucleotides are TGCAGTGCTAGTAGAGCGGAACCTCGAATCACAGATACGCAGTATTTT.

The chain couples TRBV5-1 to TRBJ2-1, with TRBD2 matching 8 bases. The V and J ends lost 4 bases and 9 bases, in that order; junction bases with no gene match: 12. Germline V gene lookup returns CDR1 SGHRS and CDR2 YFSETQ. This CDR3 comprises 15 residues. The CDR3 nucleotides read TGCGCCAGCAGCATGAGAGGACTAGCAGCCGTTGAGCAGTTCTTC. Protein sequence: CASSMRGLAAVEQFF.

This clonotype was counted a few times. Here the CDR3 reads CAISTGLNPMNEQFF. For the CDR3, the DNA is TGTGCCATCAGTACGGGCCTAAACCCAATGAATGAGCAGTTCTTC. The chain is built from TRBV10-3 and TRBJ2-1; D is ambiguous. Trimming pared 5 bases from V and 7 bases from J, leaving 18 bases between. From germline, CDR1 is ENHRY and CDR2 SYGVKD. This CDR3 spans 15 amino acids.

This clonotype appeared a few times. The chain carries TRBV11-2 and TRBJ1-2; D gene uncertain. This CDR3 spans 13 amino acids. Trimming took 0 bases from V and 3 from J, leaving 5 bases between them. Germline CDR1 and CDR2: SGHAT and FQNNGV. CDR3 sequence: CASSLDVDYGYTF. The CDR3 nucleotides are TGTGCCAGCAGCTTAGATGTGGACTATGGCTACACCTTC.

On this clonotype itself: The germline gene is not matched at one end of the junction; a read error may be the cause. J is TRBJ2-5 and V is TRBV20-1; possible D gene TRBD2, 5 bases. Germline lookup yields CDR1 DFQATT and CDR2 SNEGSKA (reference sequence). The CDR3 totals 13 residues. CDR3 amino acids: CRAPTRYQETQYF. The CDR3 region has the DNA TGCCGTGCCCCCACTAGATACCAAGAGACCCAGTACTTC.

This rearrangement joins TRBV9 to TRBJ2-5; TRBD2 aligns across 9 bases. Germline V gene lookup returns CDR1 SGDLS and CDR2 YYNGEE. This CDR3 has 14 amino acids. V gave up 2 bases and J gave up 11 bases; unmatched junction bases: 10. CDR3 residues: CASSVPSAGGEQYF. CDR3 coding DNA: TGTGCCAGCAGCGTCCCTAGCGCGGGGGGGGAACAGTACTTC.

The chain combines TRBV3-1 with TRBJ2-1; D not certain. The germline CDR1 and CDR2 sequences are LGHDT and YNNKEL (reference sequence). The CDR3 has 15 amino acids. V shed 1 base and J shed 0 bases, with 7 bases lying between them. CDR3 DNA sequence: TGTGCCAGCAGCCAAGGATTAAGCTCCTACAATGAGCAGTTCTTC. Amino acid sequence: CASSQGLSSYNEQFF.

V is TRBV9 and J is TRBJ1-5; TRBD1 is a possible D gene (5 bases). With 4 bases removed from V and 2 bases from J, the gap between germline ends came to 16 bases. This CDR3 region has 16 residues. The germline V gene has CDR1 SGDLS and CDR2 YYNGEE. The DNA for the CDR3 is TGTGCCAGCAGCCCGGGGACTTCTCTAGGCAATCAGCCCCAGCATTTT. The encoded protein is CASSPGTSLGNQPQHF.

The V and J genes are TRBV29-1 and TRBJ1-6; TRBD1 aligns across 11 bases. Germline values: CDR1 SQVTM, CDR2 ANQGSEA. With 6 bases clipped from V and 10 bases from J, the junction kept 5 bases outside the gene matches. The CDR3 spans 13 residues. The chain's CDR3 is CSVGTGGESPLHF. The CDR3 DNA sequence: TGCAGCGTCGGGACAGGGGGTGAATCACCCCTCCACTTT. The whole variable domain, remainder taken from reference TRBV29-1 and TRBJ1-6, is SAVISQKPSRDICQRGTSLTIQCQVDSQVTMMFWYRQQPGQSLTLIATANQGSEATYESGFVIDKFPISRPNLTFSTLTVSNMSPEDSSIYLCSVGTGGESPLHFGNGTRLTVT.

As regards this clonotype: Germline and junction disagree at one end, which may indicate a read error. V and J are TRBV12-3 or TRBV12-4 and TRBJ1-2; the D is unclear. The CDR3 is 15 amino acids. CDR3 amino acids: CASSPAAVSNYGCTF. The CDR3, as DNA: TGTGCCAGCAGCCCCGCGGCCGTCTCTAACTATGGCTGCACCTTC.

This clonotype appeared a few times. CDR3 protein: CASSQNSGANVLTF. The CDR3 DNA reads as TGTGCCAGCAGCCAGAACTCTGGGGCCAACGTCCTGACTTTC. The rearrangement uses TRBV7-9 and TRBJ2-6; D ambiguous. This CDR3 has 14 amino acids. With 5 bases removed from V and 0 bases from J, the gap between germline ends came to 5 bases. Germline loops: CDR1 SEHNR, CDR2 FQNEAQ (reference sequence).

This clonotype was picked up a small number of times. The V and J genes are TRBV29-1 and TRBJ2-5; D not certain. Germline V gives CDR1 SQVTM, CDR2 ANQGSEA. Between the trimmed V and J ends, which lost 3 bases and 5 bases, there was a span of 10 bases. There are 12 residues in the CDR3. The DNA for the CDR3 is TGCAGCGTTGATCCGGTTGTGGAGACCCAGTACTTC. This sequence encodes CSVDPVVETQYF. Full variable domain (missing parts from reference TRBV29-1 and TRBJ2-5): SAVISQKPSRDICQRGTSLTIQCQVDSQVTMMFWYRQQPGQSLTLIATANQGSEATYESGFVIDKFPISRPNLTFSTLTVSNMSPEDSSIYLCSVDPVVETQYFGPGTRLLVL.

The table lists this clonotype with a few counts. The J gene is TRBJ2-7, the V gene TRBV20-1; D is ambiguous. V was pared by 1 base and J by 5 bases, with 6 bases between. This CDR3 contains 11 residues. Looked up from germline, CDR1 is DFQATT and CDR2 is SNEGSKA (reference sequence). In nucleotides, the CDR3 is TGCAGTGCTAGAGGCAGGAACGAGCAGTACTTC. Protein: CSARGRNEQYF.

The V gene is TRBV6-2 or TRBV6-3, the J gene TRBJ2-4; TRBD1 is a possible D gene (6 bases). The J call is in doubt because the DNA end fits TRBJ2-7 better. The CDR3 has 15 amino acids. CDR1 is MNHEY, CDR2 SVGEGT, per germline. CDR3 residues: CASSTVRTGSSEQYF. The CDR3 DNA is TGTGCCAGCAGCACGGTCCGAACAGGGAGCTCCGAGCAGTACTTC.

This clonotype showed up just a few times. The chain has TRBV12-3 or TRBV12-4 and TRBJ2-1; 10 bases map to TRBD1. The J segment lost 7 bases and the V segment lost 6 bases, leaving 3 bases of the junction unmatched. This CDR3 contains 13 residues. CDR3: CASSWTGGNEQFF. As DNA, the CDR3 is TGTGCCAGCAGCTGGACAGGGGGGAATGAGCAGTTCTTC.

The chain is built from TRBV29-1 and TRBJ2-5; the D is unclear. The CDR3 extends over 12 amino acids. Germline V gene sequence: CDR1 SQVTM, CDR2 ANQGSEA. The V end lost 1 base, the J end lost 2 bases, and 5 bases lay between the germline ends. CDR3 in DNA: TGCAGCGTTGAAGCGCAGCAAGAGACCCAGTACTTC. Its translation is CSVEAQQETQYF. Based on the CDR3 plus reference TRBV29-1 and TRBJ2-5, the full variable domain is SAVISQKPSRDICQRGTSLTIQCQVDSQVTMMFWYRQQPGQSLTLIATANQGSEATYESGFVIDKFPISRPNLTFSTLTVSNMSPEDSSIYLCSVEAQQETQYFGPGTRLLVL.

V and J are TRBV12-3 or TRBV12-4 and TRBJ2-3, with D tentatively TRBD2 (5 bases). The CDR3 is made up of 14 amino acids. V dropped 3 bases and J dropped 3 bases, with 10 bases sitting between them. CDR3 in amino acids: CASSFGMGTDTQYF. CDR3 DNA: TGTGCCAGCAGTTTCGGGATGGGTACAGATACGCAGTATTTT.

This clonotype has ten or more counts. In nucleotides, the CDR3 is TGTGCCAGCTCGCCCGAGACAGGGAAGGAAGAGACCCAGTACTTC. Protein sequence: CASSPETGKEETQYF. The rearrangement links TRBV18 to TRBJ2-5, with TRBD1 matching over 7 bases. V shed 6 bases and J 3 bases; nucleotides not matched to a gene: 10. Germline CDR1 is KGHSH and CDR2 is LQKENI. CDR3 length: 15 residues.

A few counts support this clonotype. In DNA, the CDR3 is TGCAGTGCTTTCCCGACGGTCGGTGCAAAACTGTTTTTT. Translated, it gives CSAFPTVGAKLFF. The chain uses TRBV20-1 and TRBJ1-4; D gene uncertain. CDR1 and CDR2 from the germline V gene are DFQATT and SNEGSKA (reference sequence). The CDR3 sequence is 13 residues long. The V gene lost 5 bases and the J gene lost 10 bases, with 17 bases spanning the gap.

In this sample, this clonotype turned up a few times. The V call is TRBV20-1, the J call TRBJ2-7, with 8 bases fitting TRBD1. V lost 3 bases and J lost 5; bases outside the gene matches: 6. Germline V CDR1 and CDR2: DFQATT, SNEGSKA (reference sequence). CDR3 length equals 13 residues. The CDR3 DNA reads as TGCAGTGCTAGCTTGACAGGGGTTGACGAGCAGTACTTC. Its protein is CSASLTGVDEQYF.

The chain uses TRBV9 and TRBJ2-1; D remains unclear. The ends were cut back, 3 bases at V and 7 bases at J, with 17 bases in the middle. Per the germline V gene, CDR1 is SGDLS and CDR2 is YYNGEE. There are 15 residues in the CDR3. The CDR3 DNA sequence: TGTGCCAGCAGCGCACCCGGGCCCCCTGGAAATGAGCAGTTCTTC. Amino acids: CASSAPGPPGNEQFF. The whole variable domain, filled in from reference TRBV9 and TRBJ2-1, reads DSGVTQTPKHLITATGQRVTLRCSPRSGDLSVYWYQQSLDQGLQFLIQYYNGEERAKGNILERFSAQQFPDLHSELNLSSLELGDSALYFCASSAPGPPGNEQFFGPGTRLTVL.

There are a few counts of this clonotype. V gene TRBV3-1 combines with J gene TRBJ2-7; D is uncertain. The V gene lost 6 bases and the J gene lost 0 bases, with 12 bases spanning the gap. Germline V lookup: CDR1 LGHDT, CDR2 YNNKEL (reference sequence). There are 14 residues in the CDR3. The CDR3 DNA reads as TGTGCCAGCAGTCCTAGACGGAGCTCCTACGAGCAGTACTTC. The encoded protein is CASSPRRSSYEQYF.

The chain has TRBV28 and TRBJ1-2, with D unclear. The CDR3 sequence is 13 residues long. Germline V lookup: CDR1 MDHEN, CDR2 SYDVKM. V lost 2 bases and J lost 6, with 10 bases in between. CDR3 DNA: TGTGCCAGCAGTTTAAATGTACTTGATGGCTACACCTTC. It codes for CASSLNVLDGYTF.

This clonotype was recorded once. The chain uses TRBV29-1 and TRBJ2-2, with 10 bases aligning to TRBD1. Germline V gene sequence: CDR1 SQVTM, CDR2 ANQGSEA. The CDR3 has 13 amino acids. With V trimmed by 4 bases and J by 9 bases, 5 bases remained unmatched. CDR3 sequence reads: CSVGTGGTRELFF. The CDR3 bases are TGCAGCGTTGGGACAGGGGGAACCCGGGAGCTGTTTTTT.

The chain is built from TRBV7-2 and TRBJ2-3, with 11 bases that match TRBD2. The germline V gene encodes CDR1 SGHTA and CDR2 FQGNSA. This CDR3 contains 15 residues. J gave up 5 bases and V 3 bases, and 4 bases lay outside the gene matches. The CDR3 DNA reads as TGTGCCAGCAGCTTCGGGACTAGCGGTGGAGATACGCAGTATTTT. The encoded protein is CASSFGTSGGDTQYF.

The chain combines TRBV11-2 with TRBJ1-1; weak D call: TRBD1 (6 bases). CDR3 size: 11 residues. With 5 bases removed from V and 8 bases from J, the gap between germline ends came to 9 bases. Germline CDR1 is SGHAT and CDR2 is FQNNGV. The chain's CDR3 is CASSQGREAFF. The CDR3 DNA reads TGTGCCAGCAGCCAGGGGAGAGAAGCTTTCTTT. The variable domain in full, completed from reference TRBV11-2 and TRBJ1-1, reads EAGVAQSPRYKIIEKRQSVAFWCNPISGHATLYWYQQILGQGPKLLIQFQNNGVVDDSQLPKDRFSAERLKGVDSTLKIQPAKLEDSAVYLCASSQGREAFFGQGTRLTVV.

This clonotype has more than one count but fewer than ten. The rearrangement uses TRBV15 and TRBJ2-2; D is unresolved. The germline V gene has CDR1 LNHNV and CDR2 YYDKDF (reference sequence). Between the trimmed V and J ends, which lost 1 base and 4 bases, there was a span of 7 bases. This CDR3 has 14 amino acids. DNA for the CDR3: TGTGCCACCAGCAGAGCTGGCGGCACCGGGGAGCTGTTTTTT. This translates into CATSRAGGTGELFF.

In DNA, the CDR3 is TGCGCCAGCAGCCCCCAATCGGGCGACTATCTAGTAAGCAATGAGCAGTTCTTC. It yields the protein CASSPQSGDYLVSNEQFF. The rearrangement links TRBV5-1 to TRBJ2-1; tentatively, D is TRBD2 (5 bases). This CDR3 has 18 amino acids. From germline, CDR1 is SGHRS and CDR2 YFSETQ. V lost 4 bases and J 6 bases, leaving 26 bases between the germline ends.

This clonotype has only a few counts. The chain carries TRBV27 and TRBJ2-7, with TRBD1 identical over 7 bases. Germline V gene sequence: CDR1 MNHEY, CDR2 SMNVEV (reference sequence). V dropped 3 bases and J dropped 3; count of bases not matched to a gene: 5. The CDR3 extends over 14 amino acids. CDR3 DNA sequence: TGTGCCAGCAGTTTCCATGACAGGGTCTACGAGCAGTACTTC. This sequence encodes CASSFHDRVYEQYF.

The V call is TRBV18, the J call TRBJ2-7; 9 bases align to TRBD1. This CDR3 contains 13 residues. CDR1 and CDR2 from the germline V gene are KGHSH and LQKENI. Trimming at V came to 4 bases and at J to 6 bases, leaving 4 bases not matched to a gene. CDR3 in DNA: TGTGCCAGCTCACGAAACAGGGGGCTCGAGCAGTACTTC. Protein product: CASSRNRGLEQYF.